The 11 T cell receptor beta chains in this list originate from one sample, sequenced in a study of glioma-infiltrating T cells. The iRepertoire nested amplicon-rescue multiplex PCR amplified TCR alpha and beta CDR3s from RNA. MiXCR, run by TCRdb on the multiplex PCR reads, gives a single entry per CDR3 protein. The profile shows 300,000 to 450,000 distinct CDR3 sequences, around 45% of them singletons. The specimen sequenced was glioma tissue, nonneoplastic brain tissue, or PBMCs (not recorded which). The source of these receptors is a human donor with low-grade glioma or glioblastoma, undergoing nonglioma brain surgery, or in good health (not recorded which).

This clonotype occurred a few times. The chain carries TRBV14 and TRBJ2-3, with D possibly TRBD2 on 5 matching bases. The CDR3 consists of 15 residues. Trimming took off 3 bases at V and 1 base at J, with 11 bases between the two ends. Germline V lookup: CDR1 SGHDN, CDR2 FVKESK. This CDR3 reads CASSHLWTGTDTQYF. CDR3 sequence (DNA): TGTGCCAGCAGCCACCTCTGGACTGGCACAGATACGCAGTATTTT.

The chain joins TRBV7-2 to TRBJ2-3; 8 nucleotides agree with TRBD2. J was trimmed by 4 bases and V by 1 base; bases with no gene match: 13. This CDR3 region has 18 residues. In germline, CDR1 is SGHTA, CDR2 FQGNSA. The DNA for the CDR3 is TGTGCCAGCAGCTTAGTGTCGGGAGTAGCGGGAAGAGCAGATACGCAGTATTTT. Translating gives CASSLVSGVAGRADTQYF.

V is TRBV6-2 or TRBV6-3 and J is TRBJ2-1; weak D call: TRBD2 (7 bases). The CDR3 has 15 residues. Trimming took 6 bases from V and 5 from J, leaving 17 bases between them. Per germline, CDR1 MNHEY and CDR2 SVGEGT. CDR3 coding DNA: TGTGCCAGCAGGTTAACGGGGGGCTTTAACAATGAGCAGTTCTTC. It encodes CASRLTGGFNNEQFF.

Comments on this clonotype: This could be a read error, since a much larger clone is one nucleotide away. V and J are TRBV27 and TRBJ1-5; D is undetermined. Looked up from germline, CDR1 is MNHEY and CDR2 is SMNVEV (reference sequence). V lost 3 bases to trimming and J lost 8 bases, with 11 bases between them. The CDR3 sequence is 13 residues long. CDR3 protein: CASSFGAGKPQHF. In DNA, the CDR3 is TGTGCCAGCAGTTTCGGTGCCGGTAAGCCCCAGCATTTT.

This clonotype was found once. An end of the junction does not agree with germline; a read error may underlie this. J is TRBJ1-1 and V is TRBV6-9; D might be TRBD1 (5 bases). Germline CDR1 and CDR2: MNHGY and SVAAGI. CDR3 length equals 15 residues. The CDR3 protein is CASSLWEGVNSEAFF. The CDR3 DNA reads TGTGCCAGCAGTTTATGGGAAGGGGTGAACAGTGAAGCTTTCTTT.

Only a few counts were recorded for this clonotype. This rearrangement joins TRBV7-2 to TRBJ1-1; 7 bases align to TRBD1. CDR1 is SGHTA, CDR2 FQGNSA, per germline. V lost 1 base and J lost 3; bases outside the gene matches: 8. The CDR3 sequence is 16 residues long. The CDR3 loop reads CASSLGRQGRDTEAFF. Here the CDR3 DNA reads TGTGCCAGCAGCTTAGGTCGACAGGGAAGAGACACTGAAGCTTTCTTT.

This clonotype has a handful of counts. The chain recombines TRBV4-2 with TRBJ2-3; 8 bases match TRBD2. Germline V gives CDR1 LGHNA, CDR2 YNFKEQ. With 0 bases clipped from V and 2 bases from J, the junction kept 4 bases outside the gene matches. CDR3 length: 16 amino acids. CDR3: CASSQEGLVYTDTQYF. As DNA, the CDR3 is TGTGCCAGCAGCCAAGAGGGACTAGTTTACACAGATACGCAGTATTTT.

This clonotype was seen a handful of times. The chain carries TRBV24-1 and TRBJ2-1, with 14 positions matching TRBD2. V gave up 12 bases and J gave up 5 bases; unmatched junction bases: 17. This CDR3 comprises 18 residues. The germline V gene has CDR1 KGHDR and CDR2 SFDVKD. The CDR3 loop is CASNSGLAGVPFHNEQFF. As DNA, the CDR3 is TGTGCCTCCAACTCGGGACTAGCGGGAGTACCGTTCCACAATGAGCAGTTCTTC.

This clonotype was observed a few times. This chain connects TRBV28 to TRBJ2-7; D possibly matches TRBD1 or TRBD2 (5 bases each). The V end was cut by 3 bases, the J end by 1 base, with 13 bases between. The CDR3 has 15 amino acids. The germline V gene encodes CDR1 MDHEN and CDR2 SYDVKM. DNA for the CDR3: TGTGCCAGCAGTTTTTTGGGGGTAGCTTCCTACGAGCAGTACTTC. Translating it yields CASSFLGVASYEQYF.

This clonotype has more than one count but fewer than ten. The chain uses TRBV20-1 and TRBJ2-7; 8 nucleotides match TRBD2. Germline values: CDR1 DFQATT, CDR2 SNEGSKA (reference sequence). CDR3 length: 14 residues. V trimming: 5 bases; J trimming: 4 bases; junction bases outside the gene matches: 10. In nucleotides, the CDR3 is TGCAGTGCTCGGGTTCCGGGAGGGAGGTACGAGCAGTACTTC. Its translation: CSARVPGGRYEQYF.

With regard to this clonotype: The conserved phenylalanine or tryptophan normally closing the CDR3 is absent here, so this likely arose from a read error. DNA for the CDR3: TGTGCCAGCAGCTTAGGACCGGGACAGGGTGGAAAAACTGAAGCTTTCATT. It yields the protein CASSLGPGQGGKTEAFI. The genes are TRBV7-2 and TRBJ1-1, with 9 bases fitting TRBD1. The ends lost 1 base at V and 5 bases at J; junction bases unmatched: 11. The CDR3 runs 17 residues. Germline lookup yields CDR1 SGHTA and CDR2 FQGNSA.